This entry lists 26 T cell receptor beta chains sequenced from one sample in a study of shared clonotypes between healthy human individuals. Libraries were prepared by immunoSEQ multiplex PCR; TCRdb keeps only in-frame clonotypes and omits some of them. The sample comprises some 2,500,000 clones, about 90% of which are singletons, and roughly 0.34% rests with the top ten. Sequencing was carried out using naive CD4+ T cells from PBMCs. This sample's subset: CD45RA+ positively selected. The origin of the receptors is a man aged 18 to 30 in good health. Some clones in this sample may be carry-over from other donors' samples.

V gene TRBV11-2 combines with J gene TRBJ2-7; D is possibly TRBD1 (6 bases). Germline assignment: CDR1 SGHAT and CDR2 FQNNGV. V was shortened by 5 bases and J by 3 bases, with 14 bases between the two germline ends. The CDR3 is made up of 14 amino acids. The CDR3 DNA reads TGTGCCAGCAGCAAGAGGGACAACTACTACGAGCAGTACTTC. Translated: CASSKRDNYYEQYF.

This chain connects TRBV19 to TRBJ2-7, with 7 bases matching TRBD2. This CDR3 has 18 residues. The trim removed 2 bases at V and 4 bases at J, leaving 17 bases unmatched. Germline lookup yields CDR1 LNHDA and CDR2 SQIVND (reference sequence). The CDR3 coding sequence is TGTGCCAGTAGTATACAAGCGCGTCCGGGAGGAAAGAGGTACGAGCAGTACTTC. Translation: CASSIQARPGGKRYEQYF.

CDR3 nucleotides: TGTGCCAGTAGTATTGCGACAGCGATCTACGAGCAGTACTTC. It is translated as CASSIATAIYEQYF. The chain employs TRBV19 and TRBJ2-7; TRBD1 might be the D (5 bases). CDR3 length: 14 amino acids. The germline V gene encodes CDR1 LNHDA and CDR2 SQIVND (reference sequence). V lost 3 bases and J 3 bases, leaving 12 bases between the germline ends.

The chain carries TRBV18 and TRBJ2-6; D is ambiguous. The CDR3 is 19 amino acids. Germline CDR1 and CDR2: KGHSH and LQKENI. The V and J ends lost 6 bases and 2 bases respectively, with 23 bases between them. The CDR3 nucleotides are TGTGCCAGCTCCTCCATATGGGCTTTAACGGCTCCTGGGGCCAACGTCCTGACTTTC. Amino acids: CASSSIWALTAPGANVLTF.

The J gene is TRBJ2-3, the V gene TRBV6-6; no clear D. Germline loops: CDR1 MNHNY, CDR2 SVGAGI (reference sequence). Trimming removed 3 bases at V and 6 bases at J, with 4 bases between. The CDR3 runs 11 residues. CDR3 bases: TGTGCCAGCAGTTATGAGGATACGCAGTATTTT. Translated: CASSYEDTQYF.

The J gene is TRBJ1-2, the V gene TRBV6-5; 8 bases fit TRBD1. Germline CDR1 reads MNHEY; CDR2 reads SVGAGI. V was pared by 5 bases and J by 3 bases, with 2 bases of the junction left unmatched. The CDR3 runs to 13 residues. The DNA for the CDR3 is TGTGCCAGCAGTCCGACAGGGGACTATGGCTACACCTTC. This gives the protein CASSPTGDYGYTF.

The chain links TRBV7-2 to TRBJ2-7, with TRBD2 as a possible D gene (6 bases). Trimming removed 3 bases from V and 4 bases from J, with 22 bases in between. The germline CDR1 and CDR2 sequences are SGHTA and FQGNSA. The CDR3 spans 17 residues. For the CDR3, the DNA is TGTGCCAGCAGCTTGTCGGTTCAGAGGGCCGGGGGTTACGAGCAGTACTTC. Protein: CASSLSVQRAGGYEQYF.

The gene calls are TRBV28 and TRBJ2-4, with 9 positions matching TRBD1. There are 17 residues in the CDR3. The germline V gene has CDR1 MDHEN and CDR2 SYDVKM. V trimming: 2 bases; J trimming: 3 bases; junction bases outside the gene matches: 8. The CDR3 sequence is CASSLPDRGGDKNIQYF. CDR3 DNA sequence: TGTGCCAGCAGTTTACCTGACAGGGGGGGAGACAAAAACATTCAGTACTTC.

On this clone itself: The same CDR3 is also encoded by other DNA sequences in this sample. J is TRBJ2-5 and V is TRBV5-1; TRBD1 might be the D (5 bases). The V gene's germline CDR1 is SGHRS and CDR2 YFSETQ. V was trimmed by 4 bases and J by 4 bases, leaving 8 bases between them. The CDR3 is 12 residues long. CDR3 DNA sequence: TGCGCCAGCAGCACCCAGGGAGAGACCCAGTACTTC. Translating gives CASSTQGETQYF. Using reference TRBV5-1 and TRBJ2-5 for the parts outside the CDR3, the full variable domain is KAGVTQTPRYLIKTRGQQVTLSCSPISGHRSVSWYQQTPGQGLQFLFEYFSETQRNKGNFPGRFSGRQFSNSRSEMNVSTLELGDSALYLCASSTQGETQYFGPGTRLLVL.

J is TRBJ2-1 and V is TRBV7-2, with TRBD2 matching 14 bases. The CDR3 totals 16 residues. V dropped 2 bases and J dropped 10; count of bases not matched to a gene: 7. CDR1 and CDR2 from the germline V gene are SGHTA and FQGNSA. The CDR3: CASSLPGLAGVGEQFF. The CDR3 nucleotides read TGTGCCAGCAGCTTACCGGGACTAGCGGGAGTAGGGGAGCAGTTCTTC.

This chain connects TRBV5-1 to TRBJ1-1, with 8 bases that match TRBD1. V was clipped by 0 bases and J by 6 bases; unmatched bases: 1. The germline V gene has CDR1 SGHRS and CDR2 YFSETQ. The CDR3 is 13 amino acids. The CDR3 region is CASSLAGGPEAFF. CDR3 sequence (DNA): TGCGCCAGCAGCTTGGCAGGGGGCCCTGAAGCTTTCTTT.

This chain joins TRBV15 and TRBJ2-5; 11 bases fit TRBD2. CDR3 length equals 19 residues. The germline CDR1 and CDR2 sequences are LNHNV and YYDKDF (reference sequence). J lost 7 bases, V lost 1 base, and 17 bases had no gene match. The CDR3 protein is CATSRAFRFSGRGLGTQYF. CDR3 DNA sequence: TGTGCCACCAGCAGAGCTTTTCGATTTAGCGGGAGGGGATTGGGGACCCAGTACTTC.

CDR3 DNA: TGCAGCGTTGACCCTGGCAGCGCCTACAATGAGCAGTTCTTC. Its translation is CSVDPGSAYNEQFF. The genes are TRBV29-1 and TRBJ2-1; no reliable D call. The V and J ends lost 3 bases and 2 bases respectively, with 11 bases between them. Germline V lookup: CDR1 SQVTM, CDR2 ANQGSEA. The CDR3 loop spans 14 amino acids.

The chain links TRBV4-1 to TRBJ2-1; TRBD2 matches at 8 bases. Trimming cost V 4 bases and J 10 bases; bases outside gene matches: 6. CDR3 size: 13 residues. Germline loops: CDR1 MGHRA, CDR2 YSYEKL. CDR3: CASSLGLAGEQFF. The DNA of the CDR3 is TGCGCCAGCAGCCTTGGACTAGCAGGCGAGCAGTTCTTC.

The chain carries TRBV28 and TRBJ1-1; D might be TRBD1 (5 bases). The germline CDR1 and CDR2 sequences are MDHEN and SYDVKM. Trimming left V 7 bases short and J 5 bases short, with 14 bases between. The CDR3 length is 13 residues. The CDR3 coding sequence is TGTGCCAGCACCGAATCGGGGGGGACTGAAGCTTTCTTT. Protein: CASTESGGTEAFF.

V and J are TRBV9 and TRBJ2-3; D remains ambiguous. The germline gives CDR1 SGDLS, CDR2 YYNGEE. The CDR3 sequence is 14 residues long. Trimming cost V 5 bases and J 0 bases, with 10 bases left between them. The CDR3 region is CASSLHHSTDTQYF. The CDR3 nucleotides are TGTGCCAGCAGTCTTCACCACAGCACAGATACGCAGTATTTT.

Of note for this clone: Distinct nucleotide sequences in the sample also encode this CDR3. The chain is built from TRBV5-4 and TRBJ2-1, with TRBD1 matching over 8 bases. This CDR3 is 15 amino acids long. Germline V gene sequence: CDR1 SGHNT, CDR2 YYREEE (reference sequence). V lost 4 bases and J lost 1; bases outside the gene matches: 4. CDR3 coding DNA: TGTGCCAGCAGCCTCGACAGGGGATCCTACAATGAGCAGTTCTTC. Its protein product is CASSLDRGSYNEQFF. The full variable domain, in which reference TRBV5-4 and TRBJ2-1 provide the parts outside the CDR3, is ETGVTQSPTHLIKTRGQQVTLRCSSQSGHNTVSWYQQALGQGPQFIFQYYREEENGRGNFPPRFSGLQFPNYSSELNVNALELDDSALYLCASSLDRGSYNEQFFGPGTRLTVL.

The chain is built from TRBV7-3 and TRBJ2-1; 7 bases are a match to TRBD2. Germline V CDR1 and CDR2: SGHTA, FQGTGA. The CDR3 is made up of 16 amino acids. V was clipped by 3 bases and J by 3 bases; unmatched bases: 8. In DNA, the CDR3 is TGTGCCAGCAGCTTGACCCGGGCTAGCGGCTACAATGAGCAGTTCTTC. This gives the protein CASSLTRASGYNEQFF.

This clone was recorded once. This sequence joins TRBV11-3 and TRBJ2-5, with 8 bases identical to TRBD2. This CDR3 has 13 residues. The germline V gene encodes CDR1 SGHNT and CDR2 YENEEA. The J segment lost 4 bases and the V segment lost 5 bases, leaving 3 bases of the junction unmatched. CDR3 nucleotide sequence: TGTGCCAGCAGCATACGGGAGGGAGAGACCCAGTACTTC. It is translated as CASSIREGETQYF.

The rearrangement uses TRBV5-4 and TRBJ2-2; 13 bases map to TRBD2. The CDR3 consists of 16 residues. From germline, CDR1 is SGHNT and CDR2 YYREEE (reference sequence). V dropped 2 bases and J dropped 7; count of bases not matched to a gene: 5. The CDR3 nucleotides are TGTGCCAGCAGCTTTACTAGCGGGAGGGCCAACGGGGAGCTGTTTTTT. Translation: CASSFTSGRANGELFF.

V gene TRBV6-1 combines with J gene TRBJ1-1; D is unclear. With 2 bases removed from V and 4 bases from J, the gap between germline ends came to 11 bases. The CDR3 totals 14 residues. Germline V gene sequence: CDR1 MNHNS, CDR2 SASEGT. CDR3 residues: CASSEYLGSTEAFF. The CDR3 DNA is TGTGCCAGCAGTGAATATTTGGGGAGCACTGAAGCTTTCTTT.

Note on this clone: The germline gene is not matched at one end of the junction; a read error may be the cause. This chain links TRBV7-2 with TRBJ2-7; the D gene is possibly TRBD1 (7 bases). The germline V gene has CDR1 SGHTA and CDR2 FQGNSA. This CDR3 has 14 amino acids. The DNA of the CDR3 is TGTGCCAGCAACTTACAGGGGAGGAACGACGAGCAGTACTTC. It specifies CASNLQGRNDEQYF.

The V gene is TRBV7-8, the J gene TRBJ1-4; a possible D gene is TRBD1 (6 bases). The CDR3 has 18 amino acids. Per the germline V gene, CDR1 is SGHVS and CDR2 is FQNEAQ. With 1 base removed from V and 4 bases from J, the gap between germline ends came to 19 bases. The CDR3: CASSLVKLGGRFNEKLFF. Here the CDR3 DNA reads TGTGCCAGCAGCTTAGTAAAATTAGGGGGGAGGTTTAATGAAAAACTGTTTTTT. Supplemented by reference TRBV7-8 and TRBJ1-4, the full variable domain reads GAGVSQSPRYKVAKRGQDVALRCDPISGHVSLFWYQQALGQGPEFLTYFQNEAQLDKSGLPSDRFFAERPEGSVSTLKIQRTQQEDSAVYLCASSLVKLGGRFNEKLFFGSGTQLSVL.

The chain joins TRBV7-9 to TRBJ2-3; D may be TRBD2 (5 bases). V was clipped by 0 bases and J by 7 bases, with 5 bases between them. CDR3 length: 12 amino acids. The germline V gene encodes CDR1 SEHNR and CDR2 FQNEAQ (reference sequence). CDR3 sequence: CASSLADYTQYF. CDR3 DNA sequence: TGTGCCAGCAGCTTAGCGGACTATACGCAGTATTTT.

The chain uses TRBV21-1 and TRBJ2-1; TRBD1 reflects the table's D call only, with no check against the DNA. TRBV21-1 is designated a pseudogene. The CDR3 loop spans 12 amino acids. CDR3 sequence (DNA): TGTGCCAGCAGCAAAGTCAACAGGGCAGCGATCTTC. Its translation: CASSKVNRAAIF.

In its sample, this clone was seen once. This chain uses TRBV6-5 with TRBJ2-3; D gene unclear. The CDR3 is 14 residues long. Germline V lookup: CDR1 MNHEY, CDR2 SVGAGI. Trimming cost V 5 bases and J 2 bases, with 11 bases left between them. CDR3 nucleotide sequence: TGTGCCAGCAGTCCGACCGCCTACACAGATACGCAGTATTTT. Amino acids: CASSPTAYTDTQYF.